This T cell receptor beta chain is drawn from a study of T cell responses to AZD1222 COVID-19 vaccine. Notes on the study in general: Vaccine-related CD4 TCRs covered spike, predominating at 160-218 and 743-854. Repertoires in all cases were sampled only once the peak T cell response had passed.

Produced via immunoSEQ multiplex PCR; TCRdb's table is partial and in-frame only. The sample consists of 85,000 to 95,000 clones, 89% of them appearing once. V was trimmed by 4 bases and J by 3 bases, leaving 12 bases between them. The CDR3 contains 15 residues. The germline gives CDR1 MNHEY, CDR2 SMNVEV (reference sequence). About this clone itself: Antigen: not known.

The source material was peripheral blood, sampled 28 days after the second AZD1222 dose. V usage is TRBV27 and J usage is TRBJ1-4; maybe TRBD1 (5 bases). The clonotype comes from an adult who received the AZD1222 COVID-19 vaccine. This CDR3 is CASSSSGAPNEKLFF. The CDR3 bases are TGTGCCAGCAGTTCCTCTGGGGCTCCTAATGAAAAACTGTTTTTT.